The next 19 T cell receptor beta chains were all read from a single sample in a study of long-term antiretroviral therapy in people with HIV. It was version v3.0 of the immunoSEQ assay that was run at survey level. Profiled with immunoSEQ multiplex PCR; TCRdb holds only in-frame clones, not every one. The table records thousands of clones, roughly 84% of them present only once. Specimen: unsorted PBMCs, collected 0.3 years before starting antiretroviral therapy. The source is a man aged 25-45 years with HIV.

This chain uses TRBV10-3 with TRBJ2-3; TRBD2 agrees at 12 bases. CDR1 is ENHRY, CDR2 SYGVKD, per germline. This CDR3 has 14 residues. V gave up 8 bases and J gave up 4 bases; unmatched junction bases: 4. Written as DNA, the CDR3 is TGTGCCATCCCGGGACTAGCGGGTTCAGATACGCAGTATTTT. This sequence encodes CAIPGLAGSDTQYF.

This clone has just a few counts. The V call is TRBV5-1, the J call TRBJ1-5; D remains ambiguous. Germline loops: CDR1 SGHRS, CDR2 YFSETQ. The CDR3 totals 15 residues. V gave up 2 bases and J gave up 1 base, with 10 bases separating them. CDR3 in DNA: TGCGCCAGCAGCTTAATGGGAGTGAGCAATCAGCCCCAGCATTTT. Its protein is CASSLMGVSNQPQHF. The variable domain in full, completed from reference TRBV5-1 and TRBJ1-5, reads KAGVTQTPRYLIKTRGQQVTLSCSPISGHRSVSWYQQTPGQGLQFLFEYFSETQRNKGNFPGRFSGRQFSNSRSEMNVSTLELGDSALYLCASSLMGVSNQPQHFGDGTRLSIL.

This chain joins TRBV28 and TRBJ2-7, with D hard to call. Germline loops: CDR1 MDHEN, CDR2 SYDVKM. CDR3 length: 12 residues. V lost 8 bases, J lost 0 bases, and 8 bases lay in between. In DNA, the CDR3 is TGTGCCAGCTCGGGCCCCTCCTACGAGCAGTACTTC. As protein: CASSGPSYEQYF. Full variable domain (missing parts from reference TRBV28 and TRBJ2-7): DVKVTQSSRYLVKRTGEKVFLECVQDMDHENMFWYRQDPGLGLRLIYFSYDVKMKEKGDIPEGYSVSREKKERFSLILESASTNQTSMYLCASSGPSYEQYFGPGTRLTVT.

In nucleotides, the CDR3 is TGTGCTAGTGGTTTGGTATCGGAAGCTGGGTACTATGGCTACACCTTC. It yields the protein CASGLVSEAGYYGYTF. V and J are TRBV12-5 and TRBJ1-2; D gene uncertain. Germline V gives CDR1 LGHNT, CDR2 FRNRAP. Trimming pared 0 bases from V and 3 bases from J, leaving 14 bases between. The CDR3 runs 16 residues.

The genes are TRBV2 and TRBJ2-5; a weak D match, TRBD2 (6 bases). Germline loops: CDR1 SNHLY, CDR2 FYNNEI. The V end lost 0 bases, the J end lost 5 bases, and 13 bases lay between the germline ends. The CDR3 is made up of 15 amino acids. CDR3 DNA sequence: TGTGCCAGCAGTGAAGCGCTCGGGGCGGGGGAGACCCAGTACTTC. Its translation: CASSEALGAGETQYF. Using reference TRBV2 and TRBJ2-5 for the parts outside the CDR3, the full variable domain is EPEVTQTPSHQVTQMGQEVILRCVPISNHLYFYWYRQILGQKVEFLVSFYNNEISEKSEIFDDQFSVERPDGSNFTLKIRSTKLEDSAMYFCASSEALGAGETQYFGPGTRLLVL.

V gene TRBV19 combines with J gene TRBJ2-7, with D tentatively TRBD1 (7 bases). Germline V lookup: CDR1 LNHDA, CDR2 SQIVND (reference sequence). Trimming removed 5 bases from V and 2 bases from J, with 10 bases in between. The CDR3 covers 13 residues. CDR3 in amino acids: CASSAGQPYEQYF. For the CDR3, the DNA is TGTGCCAGTAGTGCGGGACAGCCCTACGAGCAGTACTTC. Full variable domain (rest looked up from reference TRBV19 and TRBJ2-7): DGGITQSPKYLFRKEGQNVTLSCEQNLNHDAMYWYRQDPGQGLRLIYYSQIVNDFQKGDIAEGYSVSREKKESFPLTVTSAQKNPTAFYLCASSAGQPYEQYFGPGTRLTVT.

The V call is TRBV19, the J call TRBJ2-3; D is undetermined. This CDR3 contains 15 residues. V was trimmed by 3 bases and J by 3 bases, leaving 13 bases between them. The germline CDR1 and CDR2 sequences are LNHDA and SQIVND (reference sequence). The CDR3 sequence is CASSIWMNPTDTQYF. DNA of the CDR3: TGTGCCAGTAGTATCTGGATGAACCCGACAGATACGCAGTATTTT.

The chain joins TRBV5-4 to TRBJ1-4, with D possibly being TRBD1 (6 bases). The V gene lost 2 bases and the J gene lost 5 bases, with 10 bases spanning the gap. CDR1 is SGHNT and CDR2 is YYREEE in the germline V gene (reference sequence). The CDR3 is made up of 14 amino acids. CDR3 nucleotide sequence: TGTGCCAGCAGCTTACAGGGATCGAATGAAAAACTGTTTTTT. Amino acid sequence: CASSLQGSNEKLFF.

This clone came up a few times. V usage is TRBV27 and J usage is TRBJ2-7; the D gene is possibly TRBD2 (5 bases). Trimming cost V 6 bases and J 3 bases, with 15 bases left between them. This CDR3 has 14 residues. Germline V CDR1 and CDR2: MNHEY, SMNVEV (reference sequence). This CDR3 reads CASRIRGTHYEQYF. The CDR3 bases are TGTGCCAGCAGGATTCGGGGTACCCACTACGAGCAGTACTTC.

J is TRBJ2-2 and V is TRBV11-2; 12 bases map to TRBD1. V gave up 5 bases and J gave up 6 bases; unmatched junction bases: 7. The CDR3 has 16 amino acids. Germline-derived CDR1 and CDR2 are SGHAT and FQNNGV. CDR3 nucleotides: TGTGCCAGCAGCCTGGGACAGGGGGCTAGGGCCGGGGAGCTGTTTTTT. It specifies CASSLGQGARAGELFF.

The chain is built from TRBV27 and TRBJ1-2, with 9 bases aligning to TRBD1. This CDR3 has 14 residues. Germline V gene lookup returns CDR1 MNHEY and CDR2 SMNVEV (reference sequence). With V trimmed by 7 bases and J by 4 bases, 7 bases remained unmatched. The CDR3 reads CASKPGQGPYGYTF. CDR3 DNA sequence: TGTGCCAGCAAGCCGGGACAGGGACCCTATGGCTACACCTTC.

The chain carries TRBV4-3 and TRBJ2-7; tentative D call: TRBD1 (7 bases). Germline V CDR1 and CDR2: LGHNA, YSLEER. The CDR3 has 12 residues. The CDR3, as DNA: TGCGCGTGGTCAGGGGGGTCCTACGAGCAGTACTTC. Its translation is CAWSGGSYEQYF.

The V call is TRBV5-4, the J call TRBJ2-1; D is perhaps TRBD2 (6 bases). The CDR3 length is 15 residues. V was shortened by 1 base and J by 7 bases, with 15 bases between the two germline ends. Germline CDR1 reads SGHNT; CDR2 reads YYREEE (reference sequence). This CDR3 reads CASSLPARTNNEQFF. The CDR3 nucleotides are TGTGCCAGCAGCTTGCCCGCGAGGACTAATAATGAGCAGTTCTTC.

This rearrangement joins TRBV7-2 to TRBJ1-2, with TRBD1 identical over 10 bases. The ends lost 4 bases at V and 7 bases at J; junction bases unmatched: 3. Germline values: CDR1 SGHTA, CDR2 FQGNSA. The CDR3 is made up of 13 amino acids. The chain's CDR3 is CASSSGQGTGYTF. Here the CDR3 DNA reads TGTGCCAGCAGCTCGGGACAGGGGACTGGCTACACCTTC. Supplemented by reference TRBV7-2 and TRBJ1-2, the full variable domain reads GAGVSQSPSNKVTEKGKDVELRCDPISGHTALYWYRQSLGQGLEFLIYFQGNSAPDKSGLPSDRFSAERTGGSVSTLTIQRTQQEDSAVYLCASSSGQGTGYTFGSGTRLTVV.

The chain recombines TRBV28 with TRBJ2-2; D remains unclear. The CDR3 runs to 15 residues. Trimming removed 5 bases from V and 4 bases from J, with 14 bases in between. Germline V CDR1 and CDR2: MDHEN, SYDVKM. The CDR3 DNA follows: TGTGCCAGCAGTACTCACGGAACGGGCACCGGGGAGCTGTTTTTT. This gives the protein CASSTHGTGTGELFF. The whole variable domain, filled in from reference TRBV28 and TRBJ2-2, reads DVKVTQSSRYLVKRTGEKVFLECVQDMDHENMFWYRQDPGLGLRLIYFSYDVKMKEKGDIPEGYSVSREKKERFSLILESASTNQTSMYLCASSTHGTGTGELFFGEGSRLTVL.

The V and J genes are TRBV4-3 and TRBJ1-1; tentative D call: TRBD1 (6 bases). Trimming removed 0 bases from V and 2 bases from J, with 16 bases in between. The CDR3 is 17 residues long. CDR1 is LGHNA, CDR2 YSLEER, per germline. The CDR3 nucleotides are TGCGCCAGCAGCCAAGAAGTGGCAGGGGTCACTAACACTGAAGCTTTCTTT. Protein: CASSQEVAGVTNTEAFF.

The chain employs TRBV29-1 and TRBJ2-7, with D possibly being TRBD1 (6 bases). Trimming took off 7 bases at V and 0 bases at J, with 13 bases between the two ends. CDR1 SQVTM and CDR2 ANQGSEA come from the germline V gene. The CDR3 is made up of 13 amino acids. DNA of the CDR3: TGCAGCGGCCTCCGGGACATCTCCTACGAGCAGTACTTC. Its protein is CSGLRDISYEQYF.

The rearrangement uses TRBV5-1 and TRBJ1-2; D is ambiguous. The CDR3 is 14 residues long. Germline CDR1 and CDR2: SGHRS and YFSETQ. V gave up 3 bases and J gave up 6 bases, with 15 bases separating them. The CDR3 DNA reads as TGCGCCAGCAGCTGGAGTAGTTCTAGCGATGGCTACACCTTC. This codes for CASSWSSSSDGYTF.

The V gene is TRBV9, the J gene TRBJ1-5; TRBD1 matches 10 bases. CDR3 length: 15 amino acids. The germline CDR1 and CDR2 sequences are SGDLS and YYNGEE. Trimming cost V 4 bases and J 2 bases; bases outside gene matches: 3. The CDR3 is CASSSGTGGNQPQHF. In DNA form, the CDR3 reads TGTGCCAGCAGCTCAGGGACAGGGGGCAATCAGCCCCAGCATTTT.